The source of this T cell receptor (beta chain) is a study of identical twins. A note on this clonotype: Its antigen is unidentified.

J lost 2 bases, V lost 3 bases, and 5 bases had no gene match. The CDR3 consists of 16 residues. Per germline, CDR1 MNHEY and CDR2 SMNVEV (reference sequence). Findings of the study overall: Zero-insertion analyses were open to partial confounding by invariant MAIT and iNKT cells.

Each CDR3 protein is one row after TCRdb ran MiXCR on the 5' RACE reads. This sample yields approximately 260,000 distinct CDR3 sequences, of which about 8% are seen a single time; approximately 3% belongs to the top ten. This same sample was also part of a study on yellow fever vaccine responses in identical twins.

The chain joins TRBV27 to TRBJ2-1; 9 positions match TRBD2. The clonotype comes from a woman under 30 in good health. The sample comprised CD8+ T cells sorted from blood. CDR3 nucleotide sequence: TGTGCCAGCAGTTTTAGCGGGGGCCCTACCTACAATGAGCAGTTCTTC. This gives the protein CASSFSGGPTYNEQFF.